The 21 T cell receptor beta chains in this list originate from one sample, sequenced in a study of Ad26.COV2.S vaccination and SARS-CoV-2 variants. Regarding treatment: about 20 received Ad26.COV2.S at low or high dose, single or two shots; several received placebo; per-sample allocation not given. Vaccine and placebo recipients were sampled on day 63 after the first injection. This table comes from immunoSEQ multiplex PCR, and its TCRdb copy is limited to in-frame clones, with some not included. This sample yields about 420,000 clones, of which more than 75% are seen a single time; around 3.6% belongs to the top ten. The material was peripheral blood, obtained in a trial of Ad26.COV2.S vaccine versus placebo. The receptors were gathered from a person aged 18 to 65 who received the Ad26.COV2.S COVID-19 vaccine or a placebo.

This clone has only one observation. The chain links TRBV11-1 to TRBJ2-3, with a tentative D call TRBD2 (6 bases). V gave up 2 bases and J gave up 2 bases, with 11 bases separating them. This CDR3 is 15 amino acids long. Germline V gene sequence: CDR1 SGHAT, CDR2 FQDESV (reference sequence). The CDR3 reads CASSLLWGDTDTQYF. CDR3 nucleotide sequence: TGTGCCAGCAGCTTACTCTGGGGGGACACAGATACGCAGTATTTT.

The rearrangement joins TRBV9 to TRBJ2-6, with TRBD2 as a possible D gene (5 bases). The germline CDR1 and CDR2 sequences are SGDLS and YYNGEE. Trimming removed 0 bases at V and 0 bases at J, with 19 bases between. The CDR3 sequence is 20 residues long. CDR3 loop: CASSVAYSGGRPSGANVLTF. The DNA for the CDR3 is TGTGCCAGCAGCGTAGCTTACTCCGGAGGTCGCCCCTCTGGGGCCAACGTCCTGACTTTC.

The chain is built from TRBV10-3 and TRBJ1-2; the D is unclear. Trimming left V 2 bases short and J 6 bases short, with 7 bases between. CDR1 is ENHRY, CDR2 SYGVKD, per germline. The CDR3 length is 12 residues. The CDR3 region is CAISENQDGYTF. In DNA form, the CDR3 reads TGTGCCATCAGTGAGAACCAAGATGGCTACACCTTC.

The rearrangement uses TRBV27 and TRBJ1-3; D uncertain. Per the germline V gene, CDR1 is MNHEY and CDR2 is SMNVEV (reference sequence). V was pared by 3 bases and J by 0 bases, with 12 bases between. The CDR3 is made up of 16 amino acids. In nucleotides, the CDR3 is TGTGCCAGCAGTTTTTCGAGCCTGAGCTCTGGAAACACCATATATTTT. Its translation: CASSFSSLSSGNTIYF.

About this clone: At one end, the junction sequence differs from germline, possibly due to a read error. This sequence joins TRBV5-1 and TRBJ2-3; TRBD1 matches 7 bases. The germline gives CDR1 SGHRS, CDR2 YFSETQ. The CDR3 is 16 amino acids. CDR3 nucleotides: TGCGCCAGCTGCTTCCAGGGGGAACTCATCACAGGTACGCAGTATTTT. It codes for CASCFQGELITGTQYF.

This chain connects TRBV6-6 to TRBJ1-4, with D possibly being TRBD1 (6 bases). Per germline, CDR1 MNHNY and CDR2 SVGAGI (reference sequence). This CDR3 has 15 residues. Trimming removed 2 bases from V and 4 bases from J, with 11 bases in between. Here the CDR3 reads CASSYPGANNEKLFF. DNA of the CDR3: TGTGCCAGCAGTTACCCAGGGGCTAATAATGAAAAACTGTTTTTT.

This chain connects TRBV4-1 to TRBJ1-1; D uncertain. Germline CDR1 and CDR2: MGHRA and YSYEKL. V was clipped by 5 bases and J by 0 bases, with 7 bases between them. This CDR3 comprises 13 residues. In DNA form, the CDR3 reads TGCGCCAGCAGCGACACAATGAACACTGAAGCTTTCTTT. This gives the protein CASSDTMNTEAFF.

Notes on this clone: The junction does not match germline at one end; this may be a read error. J is TRBJ2-5 and V is TRBV9; 10 bases are shared with TRBD2. CDR1 and CDR2 (germline): SGDLS, YYNGEE. This CDR3 has 17 residues. This CDR3 reads CARSVGGAGGPGETQYF. The DNA for the CDR3 is TGTGCCCGCAGCGTAGGGGGAGCGGGGGGGCCGGGAGAGACCCAGTACTTC.

V is TRBV21-1 and J is TRBJ2-7; TRBD1 is taken as the D call from the table, unchecked against the DNA. TRBV21-1 is a pseudogene locus. This CDR3 region has 13 residues. CDR3 coding DNA: TGTGCCAGCGGACCGGGACAGGGGTACGAGCAGTACTTC. Its translation: CASGPGQGYEQYF.

The chain has TRBV5-1 and TRBJ2-2; 11 positions match TRBD2. The V gene's germline CDR1 is SGHRS and CDR2 YFSETQ. Trimming took 4 bases from V and 4 from J; bases not matched to a gene: 9. The CDR3 has 17 amino acids. The CDR3 DNA reads TGCGCCAGCAGCGCTACGCTAGCGGGGGGCCGCACCGGGGAGCTGTTTTTT. This translates into CASSATLAGGRTGELFF.

This clone has just a few counts. The rearrangement joins TRBV2 to TRBJ1-1, with D hard to call. Trimming cost V 6 bases and J 1 base, with 9 bases left between them. In germline, CDR1 is SNHLY, CDR2 FYNNEI. The CDR3 totals 13 residues. The CDR3 loop reads CASRYEKNTEAFF. In DNA, the CDR3 is TGTGCCAGCAGGTACGAGAAGAACACTGAAGCTTTCTTT.

The chain is built from TRBV3-1 (or the pseudogene TRBV3-2) and TRBJ1-5; tentative D call: TRBD1 (6 bases). Germline V gene data show CDR1 as LGHDT and CDR2 as YNNKEL (reference sequence). Trimming pared 5 bases from V and 6 bases from J, leaving 11 bases between. This CDR3 is built from 13 residues. The CDR3 region is CASSTGAGQPQHF. CDR3 in DNA: TGTGCCAGCAGCACGGGGGCAGGTCAGCCCCAGCATTTT.

The V call is TRBV4-2, the J call TRBJ2-7, with unresolved D. CDR1 LGHNA and CDR2 YNFKEQ come from the germline V gene. The CDR3 is 17 residues long. V lost 0 bases, J lost 3 bases, and 18 bases lay in between. CDR3 DNA: TGTGCCAGCAGCCAAGATTGGGCTTGGCAGGCTCGCTACGAGCAGTACTTC. Translated: CASSQDWAWQARYEQYF.

The rearrangement uses TRBV12-3 or TRBV12-4 and TRBJ2-7; no clear D. The CDR3 has 12 residues. Trimming pared 5 bases from V and 5 bases from J, leaving 10 bases between. CDR3 sequence reads: CASSDSYHEQYF. The CDR3 nucleotides read TGTGCCAGCAGTGACTCCTACCACGAGCAGTACTTC.

This chain links TRBV29-1 with TRBJ2-5; D possibly corresponds to TRBD1 (6 bases). Between the trimmed V and J ends, which lost 6 bases and 5 bases, there was a span of 13 bases. Germline CDR1 reads SQVTM; CDR2 reads ANQGSEA. CDR3 length: 12 residues. CDR3 in DNA: TGCAGCGTCCGACAGGTGGCCGAGACCCAGTACTTC. It codes for CSVRQVAETQYF.

This sequence joins TRBV7-8 and TRBJ2-5; TRBD1 agrees at 7 bases. The CDR3 extends over 13 amino acids. Per the germline V gene, CDR1 is SGHVS and CDR2 is FQNEAQ. With 10 bases clipped from V and 5 bases from J, the junction kept 10 bases outside the gene matches. CDR3 protein: CATENRGQETQYF. The CDR3 region has the DNA TGTGCCACCGAAAATAGGGGGCAGGAGACCCAGTACTTC. The variable domain in full, with the rest retrieved from reference TRBV7-8 and TRBJ2-5, is GAGVSQSPRYKVAKRGQDVALRCDPISGHVSLFWYQQALGQGPEFLTYFQNEAQLDKSGLPSDRFFAERPEGSVSTLKIQRTQQEDSAVYLCATENRGQETQYFGPGTRLLVL.

The chain combines TRBV5-1 with TRBJ1-1; a possible D gene is TRBD1 (6 bases). The CDR3 extends over 14 amino acids. V shed 1 base and J shed 2 bases, with 9 bases lying between them. Germline V gene lookup returns CDR1 SGHRS and CDR2 YFSETQ. CDR3 in DNA: TGCGCCAGCAGCTTGAGGACAGATAACACTGAAGCTTTCTTT. As protein: CASSLRTDNTEAFF.

The chain is built from TRBV7-8 and TRBJ2-5; 9 bases line up with TRBD2. Looked up from germline, CDR1 is SGHVS and CDR2 is FQNEAQ. The CDR3 loop spans 17 amino acids. Losses at the gene ends were 2 bases for V and 5 bases for J; bases not matched to a gene: 12. This CDR3 is CASSLRASGIPSETQYF. Here the CDR3 DNA reads TGTGCCAGCAGCTTAAGAGCTAGCGGGATCCCCAGTGAGACCCAGTACTTC.

The rearrangement links TRBV28 to TRBJ1-5; possibly TRBD1 for D (5 bases). Germline CDR1 is MDHEN and CDR2 is SYDVKM. The CDR3 loop spans 14 amino acids. Trimming took off 8 bases at V and 3 bases at J, with 14 bases between the two ends. The CDR3 reads CASLSRANNQPQHF. The CDR3 DNA sequence: TGTGCCAGCTTAAGCAGGGCGAACAATCAGCCCCAGCATTTT.

This chain joins TRBV6-6 and TRBJ1-2; D call uncertain. V lost 5 bases to trimming and J lost 1 base, with 20 bases between them. Germline CDR1 is MNHNY and CDR2 is SVGAGI (reference sequence). This CDR3 is 17 amino acids long. CDR3 coding DNA: TGTGCCAGCAGTCCCCCCCCGGGAAGGGTCTATAACTATGGCTACACCTTC. It codes for CASSPPPGRVYNYGYTF.

CDR3 loop: CAWTDRGYGELFF. As DNA, the CDR3 is TGTGCCTGGACGGACAGGGGGTACGGGGAGCTGTTTTTT. This chain links TRBV30 with TRBJ2-2; 10 bases align to TRBD1. CDR1 GTSNPN and CDR2 SVGIG come from the germline V gene (reference sequence). Trimming removed 4 bases from V and 7 bases from J; junction bases left unmatched: 3. There are 13 residues in the CDR3. Using reference TRBV30 and TRBJ2-2 for the parts outside the CDR3, the full variable domain is SQTIHQWPATLVQPVGSPLSLECTVEGTSNPNLYWYRQAAGRGLQLLFYSVGIGQISSEVPQNLSASRPQDRQFILSSKKLLLSDSGFYLCAWTDRGYGELFFGEGSRLTVL.